The 18 T cell receptor beta chains in this list originate from one sample, sequenced in a study of T cell responses to AZD1222 COVID-19 vaccine. Here immunoSEQ multiplex PCR was the method, and the copy in TCRdb shows in-frame clones only, minus some. Of some 130,000 clones listed, 80% to 95% are singletons. The material sequenced was peripheral blood, taken on day 0 of AZD1222 vaccination. These receptors all come from an adult in good health.

The rearrangement links TRBV10-3 to TRBJ2-1; D may be TRBD1 (5 bases). CDR3 length equals 13 residues. Trimming removed 6 bases from V and 5 bases from J, with 11 bases in between. Germline-derived CDR1 and CDR2 are ENHRY and SYGVKD. This CDR3 is CAIRLQENNEQFF. The CDR3 region has the DNA TGTGCCATCAGATTACAGGAAAACAATGAGCAGTTCTTC.

The chain joins TRBV28 to TRBJ2-1; D not certain. The CDR3 contains 11 residues. Germline V lookup: CDR1 MDHEN, CDR2 SYDVKM. V lost 7 bases to trimming and J lost 10 bases, with 11 bases between them. Written as DNA, the CDR3 is TGTGCCAGCACCCAGACGGTAGAGCAGTTCTTC. Protein: CASTQTVEQFF.

J is TRBJ2-5 and V is TRBV19; D possibly corresponds to TRBD1 (6 bases). V was clipped by 3 bases and J by 3 bases, with 17 bases between them. CDR3 length: 16 residues. The germline CDR1 and CDR2 sequences are LNHDA and SQIVND (reference sequence). The CDR3 sequence: CASSINVPGVKETQYF. In nucleotides, the CDR3 is TGTGCCAGTAGTATTAACGTTCCAGGGGTAAAAGAGACCCAGTACTTC.

This clone has just one count. This chain connects TRBV11-2 to TRBJ1-1, with D perhaps TRBD1 (5 bases). This CDR3 is 16 amino acids long. V was trimmed by 1 base and J by 3 bases, leaving 15 bases between them. Germline lookup yields CDR1 SGHAT and CDR2 FQNNGV. CDR3 loop: CASSLVSQGWYTEAFF. DNA of the CDR3: TGTGCCAGCAGCTTAGTAAGCCAGGGATGGTACACTGAAGCTTTCTTT.

The chain uses TRBV7-2 and TRBJ1-4; D not resolved. Looked up from germline, CDR1 is SGHTA and CDR2 is FQGNSA. The CDR3 sequence is 14 residues long. V was cut by 2 bases and J by 0 bases, with 4 bases left in between. The CDR3 spells CASSLQPTNEKLFF. The CDR3 bases are TGTGCCAGCAGCTTACAGCCAACTAATGAAAAACTGTTTTTT.

V usage is TRBV19 and J usage is TRBJ1-5; weak D call: TRBD1 (5 bases). Between the trimmed V and J ends, which lost 3 bases and 0 bases, there was a span of 12 bases. The V gene's germline CDR1 is LNHDA and CDR2 SQIVND (reference sequence). The CDR3 length is 16 residues. CDR3 amino acids: CASSIRQLYSNQPQHF. The CDR3 DNA sequence: TGTGCCAGTAGTATCCGACAGCTCTATAGCAATCAGCCCCAGCATTTT.

A single count supports this clone. The gene calls are TRBV13 and TRBJ1-3, with D maybe TRBD1 (5 bases). The V and J ends lost 5 bases and 0 bases respectively, with 11 bases between them. The CDR3 runs to 15 residues. Germline-derived CDR1 and CDR2 are PRHDT and FYEKMQ (reference sequence). The CDR3, as DNA: TGTGCCAGCAGCCCATGGGACTTCTCTGGAAACACCATATATTTT. Its protein is CASSPWDFSGNTIYF.

The chain recombines TRBV28 with TRBJ2-7; D unclear. This CDR3 spans 14 amino acids. V was clipped by 6 bases and J by 1 base, with 13 bases between them. CDR1 is MDHEN and CDR2 is SYDVKM in the germline V gene. The CDR3 bases are TGTGCCAGCAGCGTTAGCAGGTTTTCCTACGAGCAGTACTTC. Protein: CASSVSRFSYEQYF.

The chain carries TRBV25-1 and TRBJ1-1; TRBD1 is a possible D gene (5 bases). The CDR3 is 13 amino acids. V lost 5 bases to trimming and J lost 1 base, with 8 bases between them. The germline CDR1 and CDR2 sequences are MGHDK and SYGVNS. The CDR3 sequence: CASSTTGNTEAFF. CDR3 DNA: TGTGCCAGCAGTACCACAGGGAACACTGAAGCTTTCTTT.

This chain uses TRBV2 with TRBJ2-7; D is undetermined. In germline, CDR1 is SNHLY, CDR2 FYNNEI. CDR3 size: 14 residues. V lost 5 bases and J lost 3, with 14 bases in between. CDR3: CASSNSIGGYEQYF. DNA of the CDR3: TGTGCCAGCAGTAACTCAATCGGCGGCTACGAGCAGTACTTC.

The chain combines TRBV4-3 with TRBJ1-3; TRBD1 is a possible D gene (6 bases). Germline lookup yields CDR1 LGHNA and CDR2 YSLEER. The CDR3 is 15 amino acids. The V gene lost 1 base and the J gene lost 4 bases, with 11 bases spanning the gap. CDR3 sequence (DNA): TGCGCCAGCAGCCAAGGGGGGGCTGCGGGAAACACCATATATTTT. Translation gives CASSQGGAAGNTIYF.

This sequence joins TRBV27 and TRBJ1-2; D not certain. The CDR3 sequence is 14 residues long. Germline V gives CDR1 MNHEY, CDR2 SMNVEV (reference sequence). V gave up 0 bases and J gave up 4 bases, with 9 bases separating them. CDR3 in DNA: TGTGCCAGCAGTTTATCACCAGGCCGCTATGGCTACACCTTC. Its translation: CASSLSPGRYGYTF.

J is TRBJ1-1 and V is TRBV12-3 or TRBV12-4; maybe TRBD1 (6 bases). The CDR3 extends over 12 amino acids. Deletions cut 7 bases from V and 4 bases from J, with 10 bases between. In DNA, the CDR3 is TGTGCCAGCACCAGGGGAGTCACTGAAGCTTTCTTT. It yields the protein CASTRGVTEAFF.

J is TRBJ1-1 and V is TRBV6-5; a weak D match, TRBD1 (6 bases). Deletions cut 7 bases from V and 11 bases from J, with 23 bases between. The CDR3 runs to 14 residues. Germline values: CDR1 MNHEY, CDR2 SVGAGI. This chain's CDR3 is CASKISRVRGSAFF. The CDR3 DNA follows: TGTGCCAGCAAGATAAGCCGGGTCAGGGGAAGCGCTTTCTTT.

V and J are TRBV7-8 and TRBJ1-1; the D is unclear. The germline V and J ends were trimmed by 6 bases and 0 bases, with 11 bases remaining between them. This CDR3 spans 14 amino acids. Germline loops: CDR1 SGHVS, CDR2 FQNEAQ. CDR3 loop: CASRPSELNTEAFF. CDR3 sequence (DNA): TGTGCCAGCAGGCCGTCGGAACTGAACACTGAAGCTTTCTTT.

The V call is TRBV28, the J call TRBJ2-3, with 7 bases lining up with TRBD2. This CDR3 has 16 amino acids. V shed 5 bases and J 1 base; nucleotides not matched to a gene: 9. Germline lookup yields CDR1 MDHEN and CDR2 SYDVKM. The CDR3 sequence: CASSPNPTSGTDTQYF. The CDR3 region has the DNA TGTGCCAGCAGTCCTAACCCTACTAGCGGCACAGATACGCAGTATTTT.

DNA of the CDR3: TGCGCCAGCAGCTTGGAAGGACCTAATCAGCCCCAGCATTTT. Encoded protein: CASSLEGPNQPQHF. V gene TRBV5-1 combines with J gene TRBJ1-5; no definite D call. The CDR3 is made up of 14 amino acids. The V and J ends lost 0 bases and 4 bases respectively, with 8 bases between them. Germline V lookup: CDR1 SGHRS, CDR2 YFSETQ.

The rearrangement uses TRBV7-2 and TRBJ1-2; no reliable D call. The CDR3 sequence is 14 residues long. V was shortened by 7 bases and J by 4 bases, with 16 bases between the two germline ends. Germline assignment: CDR1 SGHTA and CDR2 FQGNSA. CDR3 region: CASTVRADTYGYTF. The CDR3 DNA sequence: TGTGCCAGCACCGTTAGGGCGGATACCTATGGCTACACCTTC.